The sequence of this T cell receptor beta chain was determined in a study of human T cells and chemical hapten exposure. Whole-study findings and limits: With alopecia, donors may have immune responses unlike healthy people's.

Trimming left V 4 bases short and J 2 bases short, with 16 bases between. The CDR3 spans 16 residues. Germline values: CDR1 ENHRY, CDR2 SYGVKD. This clonotype appeared once. The antigen remains unidentified. The study used a library that attached unique molecular identifiers to individual cDNA molecules. As originally analysed: TCRs per sample had a median of roughly 93,000 and ranged from about 23,224 to 700,000. Via MiXCR, TCRdb re-called the RACE reads, giving one row per CDR3 protein. The V and J calls were not made by the authors but by TCRdb's processing. The profile covers under 200,000 distinct CDR3 sequences, with around 30% appearing a single time and about 2.7% taken by the ten largest. Described time point: pre-sensitization, week 0. As to treatment: therapeutic diphenylcyclopropenone sensitization with weekly scalp DPC.

The genes are TRBV10-3 and TRBJ2-3, with a tentative D call TRBD2 (6 bases). The TCR originated in a woman aged 25 to 39 with alopecia areata. Some clones in this sample may be carry-over from other donors' samples. The source was whole blood, collected in connection with sensitization to the hapten diphenylcyclopropenone (DPC). The CDR3 region is CAISVTDYTVTDTQYF. CDR3 bases: TGTGCCATCAGTGTCACGGACTATACCGTCACAGATACGCAGTATTTT.